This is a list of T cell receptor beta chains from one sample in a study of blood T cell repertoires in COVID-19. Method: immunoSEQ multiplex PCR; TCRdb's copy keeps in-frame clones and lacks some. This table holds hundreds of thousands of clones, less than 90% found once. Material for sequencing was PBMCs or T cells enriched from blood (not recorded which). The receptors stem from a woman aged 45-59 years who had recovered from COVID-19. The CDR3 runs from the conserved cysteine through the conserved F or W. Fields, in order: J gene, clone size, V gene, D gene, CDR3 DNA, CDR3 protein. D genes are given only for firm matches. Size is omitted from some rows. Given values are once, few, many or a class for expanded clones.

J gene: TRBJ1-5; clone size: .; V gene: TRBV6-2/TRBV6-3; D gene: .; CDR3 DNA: TGTGCCAGCAGTTACTCGAATGTTGCAGTCCACAATCAGCCCCAGCATTTT; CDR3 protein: CASSYSNVAVHNQPQHF
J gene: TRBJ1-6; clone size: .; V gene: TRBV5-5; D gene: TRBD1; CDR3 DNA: TGTGCCAGCAGCTTGTTGGGACAGTTAAATTCACCCCTCCACTTT; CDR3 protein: CASSLLGQLNSPLHF
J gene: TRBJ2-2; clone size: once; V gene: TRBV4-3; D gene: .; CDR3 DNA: TGCGCCAGCAGCCAAGGGGGGGTCGGGGAGCTGTTTTTT; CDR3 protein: CASSQGGVGELFF
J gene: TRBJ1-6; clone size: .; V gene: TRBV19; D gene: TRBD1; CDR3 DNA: TGTGCCAGTAGTATCATCGACAGGGGGAAATATAATTCACCCCTCCACTTT; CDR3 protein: CASSIIDRGKYNSPLHF
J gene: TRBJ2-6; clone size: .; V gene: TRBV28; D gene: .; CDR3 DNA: TGTGCCAGCAGTTCCCAAGGGGCTGGGGCCAACGTCCTGACTTTC; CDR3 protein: CASSSQGAGANVLTF
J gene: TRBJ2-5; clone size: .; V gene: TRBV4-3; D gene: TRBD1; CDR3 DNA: TGCGCCAGCAGCCAAGGGACAGGCCAAGAGACCCAGTACTTC; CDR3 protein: CASSQGTGQETQYF
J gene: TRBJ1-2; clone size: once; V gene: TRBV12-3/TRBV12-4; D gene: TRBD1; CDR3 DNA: TGTGCCAGCAGTGGGGGACAGGGGGATGGCTACACCTTC; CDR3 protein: CASSGGQGDGYTF
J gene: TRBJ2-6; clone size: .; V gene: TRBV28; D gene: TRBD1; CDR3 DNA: TGTGCCACCAAAGACGGACAGGAATCTGGGGCCAACGTCCTGACTTTC; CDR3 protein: CATKDGQESGANVLTF
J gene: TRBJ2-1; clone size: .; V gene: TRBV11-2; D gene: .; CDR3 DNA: TGTGCCAGCAGCTTGCGGGTACGGGTATTTCATGAGCAGTTCTTC; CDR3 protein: CASSLRVRVFHEQFF
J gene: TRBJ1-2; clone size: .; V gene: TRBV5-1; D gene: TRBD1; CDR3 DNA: TGCGCCAGCAGCAACACAGGGGACTATGGCTACACCTTC; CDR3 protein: CASSNTGDYGYTF
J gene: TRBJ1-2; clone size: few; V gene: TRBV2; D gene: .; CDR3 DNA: TGTGCCAGCAGGATGACGGAGGATGGCTACACCTTC; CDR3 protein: CASRMTEDGYTF
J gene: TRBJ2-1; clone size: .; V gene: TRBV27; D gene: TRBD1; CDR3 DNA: TGTGCCAGCAGTCCACGGACAGGGGGGTATCAGAACAATGAGCAGTTCTTC; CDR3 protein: CASSPRTGGYQNNEQFF
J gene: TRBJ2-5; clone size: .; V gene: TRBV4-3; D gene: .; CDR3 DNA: TGCGCCAGCAGCCAAGGGTTGGGACTCCAAGAGACCCAGTACTTC; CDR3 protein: CASSQGLGLQETQYF
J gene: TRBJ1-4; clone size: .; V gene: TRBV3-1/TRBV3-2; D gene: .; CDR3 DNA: TGTGCCAGCAGCCAAGATCATGCGGGGAGTTTCAGAAAACTGTTTTTT; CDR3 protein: CASSQDHAGSFRKLFF
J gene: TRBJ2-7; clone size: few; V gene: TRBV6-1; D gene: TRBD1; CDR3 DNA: TGTGCCAGCAGTGGGACCCGTTCTCAGGGGGCCTACGAGCAGTACTTC; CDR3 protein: CASSGTRSQGAYEQYF
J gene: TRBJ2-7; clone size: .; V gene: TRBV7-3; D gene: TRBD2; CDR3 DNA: TGTGCCAGCAGCTTAACGAGCGGGAGATGCTACGAGCAGTACTTC; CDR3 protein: CASSLTSGRCYEQYF
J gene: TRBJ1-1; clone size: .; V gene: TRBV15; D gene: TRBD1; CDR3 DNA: TGTGCCACCAGCAGAGACAGGGGGAGCACTGAAGCTTTCTTT; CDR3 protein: CATSRDRGSTEAFF
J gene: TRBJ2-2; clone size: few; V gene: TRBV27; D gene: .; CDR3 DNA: TGTGCCTCTAAGGAGCGTCCTGCCGGGGAGCTGTTTTTT; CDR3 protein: CASKERPAGELFF
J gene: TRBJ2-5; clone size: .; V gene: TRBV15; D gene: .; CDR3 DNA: TGTGCCACCAGCAGACAACCCGGGACTCGGGAAGAGACCCAGTACTTC; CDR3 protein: CATSRQPGTREETQYF
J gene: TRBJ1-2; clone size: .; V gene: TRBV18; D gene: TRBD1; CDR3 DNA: TGTACCAGCTCACCAGAGACAGGGGGCGCCTTTCATGGCTACACCTTC; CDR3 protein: CTSSPETGGAFHGYTF
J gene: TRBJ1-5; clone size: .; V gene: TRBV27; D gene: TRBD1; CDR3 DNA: TGTGCCAGTAGGACAGGACACCCCGGGTGGCCCCAGCATTTT; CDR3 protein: CASRTGHPGWPQHF
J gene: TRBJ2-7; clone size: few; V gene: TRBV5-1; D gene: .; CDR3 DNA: TGCGCCAGCAGCCGGGACTCTCCCGGGGCGTACGAGCAGTACTTC; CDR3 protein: CASSRDSPGAYEQYF
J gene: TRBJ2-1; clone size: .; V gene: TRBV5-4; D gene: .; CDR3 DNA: TGTGCCAGCAGCTCCGTTGAGAAGCTCTACAATGAGCAGTTCTTC; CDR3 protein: CASSSVEKLYNEQFF
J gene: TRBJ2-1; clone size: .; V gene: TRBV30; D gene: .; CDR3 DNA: TGTGCCTGGAGTTACGACGGGAGCTCCTACAATGAGCAGTTCTTC; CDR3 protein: CAWSYDGSSYNEQFF
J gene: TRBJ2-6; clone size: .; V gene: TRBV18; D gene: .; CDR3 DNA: TGTGCCACAGACAGCTCTGGGGCCAACGTCCTGACTTTC; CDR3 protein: CATDSSGANVLTF
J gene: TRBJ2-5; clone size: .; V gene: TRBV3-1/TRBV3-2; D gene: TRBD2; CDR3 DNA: TGTGCCAGCAGCCAAGGGACTAGCGGGAGTCAAAAGACCCAGTACTTC; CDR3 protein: CASSQGTSGSQKTQYF
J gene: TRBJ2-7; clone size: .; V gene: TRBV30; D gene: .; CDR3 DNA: TGTGCCTGGAGTGTACCTCTCGGGGGGCGCCACGAGCAGTACTTC; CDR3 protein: CAWSVPLGGRHEQYF
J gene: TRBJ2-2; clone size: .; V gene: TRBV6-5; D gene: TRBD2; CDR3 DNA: TGTGCCAGCGGACCGGGACTAGCGAACACCGGGGAGCTGTTTTTT; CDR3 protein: CASGPGLANTGELFF
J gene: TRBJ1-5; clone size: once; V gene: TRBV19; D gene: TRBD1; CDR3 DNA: TGTGCCAGTAGGACAGGGTCTGTGAGCAATCAGCCCCAGCATTTT; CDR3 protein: CASRTGSVSNQPQHF
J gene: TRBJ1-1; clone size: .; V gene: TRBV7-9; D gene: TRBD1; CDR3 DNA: TGTGCCAGCAGCTTAGAGGGACAGGGGACTGAAGCTTTCTTT; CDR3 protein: CASSLEGQGTEAFF
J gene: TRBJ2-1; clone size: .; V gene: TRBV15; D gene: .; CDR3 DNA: TGTGCCACCAGCAGATCCCCGGCGGTTGAGCAGTTCTTC; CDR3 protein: CATSRSPAVEQFF
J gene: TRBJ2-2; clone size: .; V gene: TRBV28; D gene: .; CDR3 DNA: TGTGCTCACCAGAGAGTCGGGACCGGGGAGCTGTTTTTT; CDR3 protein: CAHQRVGTGELFF
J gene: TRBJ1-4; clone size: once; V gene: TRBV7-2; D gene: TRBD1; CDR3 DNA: TGTGCCAGCAGTCAGGACAGGGGGAGCGAAAAACTGTTTTTT; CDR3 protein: CASSQDRGSEKLFF
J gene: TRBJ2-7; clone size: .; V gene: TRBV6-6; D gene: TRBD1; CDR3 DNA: TGTGCCAGCAGTTACGGACAGGAAAAGTACGAGCAGTACTTC; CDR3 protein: CASSYGQEKYEQYF
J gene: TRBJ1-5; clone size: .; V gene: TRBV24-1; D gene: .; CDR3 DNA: TGTGCCACCAGTGATACAACTAATAGCAATCAGCCCCAGCATTTT; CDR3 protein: CATSDTTNSNQPQHF
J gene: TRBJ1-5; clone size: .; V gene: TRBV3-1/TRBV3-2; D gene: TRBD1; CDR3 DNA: TGTGCCAGCAGCCAAGATAGGGGACAGTATAGCAATCAGCCCCAGCATTTT; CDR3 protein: CASSQDRGQYSNQPQHF
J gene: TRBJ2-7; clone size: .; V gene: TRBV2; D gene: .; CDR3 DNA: TGTGCCAGCAGTGAAGGGGGACGGGAGGCCCAGGGGGAGCAGTACTTC; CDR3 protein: CASSEGGREAQGEQYF
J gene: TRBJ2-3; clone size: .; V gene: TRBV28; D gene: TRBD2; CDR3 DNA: TGTGCCAGCAGTTCCCGACTAGCGGGGGAAAAAGATACGCAGTATTTT; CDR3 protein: CASSSRLAGEKDTQYF
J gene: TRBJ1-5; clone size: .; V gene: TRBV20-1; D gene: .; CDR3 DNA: TGCAGTGCTAGTCCCGAGGGGGACCAGCCCCAGCATTTT; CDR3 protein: CSASPEGDQPQHF
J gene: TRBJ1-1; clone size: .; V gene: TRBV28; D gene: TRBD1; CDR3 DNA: TGTGCCAGCAGTCCCCTGACAGGGAAGAACACTGAAGCTTTCTTT; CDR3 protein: CASSPLTGKNTEAFF
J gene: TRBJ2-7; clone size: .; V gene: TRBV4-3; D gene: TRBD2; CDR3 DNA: TGCGCCAGCAGCCTCGGACTAGCGGGGGTTGCTTACGAGCAGTACTTC; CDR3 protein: CASSLGLAGVAYEQYF
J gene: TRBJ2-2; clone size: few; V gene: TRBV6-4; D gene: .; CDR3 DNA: TGTGCCAGCAGTGAGGGGCCGGGCACCGGGGAGCTGTTTTTT; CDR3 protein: CASSEGPGTGELFF
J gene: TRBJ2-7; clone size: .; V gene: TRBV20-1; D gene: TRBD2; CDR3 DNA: TGCAGTGCTAGTCCCAATAGCGGGAGGGCCTTCGAGCAGTACTTC; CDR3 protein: CSASPNSGRAFEQYF
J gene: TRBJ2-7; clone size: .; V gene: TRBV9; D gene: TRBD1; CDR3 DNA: TGTGCCAGCAGCGTAGGGCGGTCAGGACAGGCCTACGAGCAGTACTTC; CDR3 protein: CASSVGRSGQAYEQYF
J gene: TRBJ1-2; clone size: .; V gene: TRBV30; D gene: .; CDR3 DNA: TGTGCCTGGAAGGCAGGGCTTAATTCGGATGGCTACACCTTC; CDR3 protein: CAWKAGLNSDGYTF
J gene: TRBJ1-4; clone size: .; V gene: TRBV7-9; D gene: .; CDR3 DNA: TGTGCCAGCAGCTTCAACCCCCGAGCAACTAATGAAAAACTGTTTTTT; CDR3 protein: CASSFNPRATNEKLFF
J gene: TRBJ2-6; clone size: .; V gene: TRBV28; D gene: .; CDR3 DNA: TGTGCCAGCAGTTTATTGGGACAACCCTCTTGGGCCAACGTCCTGACTTTC; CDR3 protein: CASSLLGQPSWANVLTF
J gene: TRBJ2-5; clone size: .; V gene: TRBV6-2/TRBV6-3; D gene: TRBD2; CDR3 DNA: TGTGCCAGCAGTTACTCGAGGGGTAGCGGGAGGGCCGAGGAGACCCAGTACTTC; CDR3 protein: CASSYSRGSGRAEETQYF